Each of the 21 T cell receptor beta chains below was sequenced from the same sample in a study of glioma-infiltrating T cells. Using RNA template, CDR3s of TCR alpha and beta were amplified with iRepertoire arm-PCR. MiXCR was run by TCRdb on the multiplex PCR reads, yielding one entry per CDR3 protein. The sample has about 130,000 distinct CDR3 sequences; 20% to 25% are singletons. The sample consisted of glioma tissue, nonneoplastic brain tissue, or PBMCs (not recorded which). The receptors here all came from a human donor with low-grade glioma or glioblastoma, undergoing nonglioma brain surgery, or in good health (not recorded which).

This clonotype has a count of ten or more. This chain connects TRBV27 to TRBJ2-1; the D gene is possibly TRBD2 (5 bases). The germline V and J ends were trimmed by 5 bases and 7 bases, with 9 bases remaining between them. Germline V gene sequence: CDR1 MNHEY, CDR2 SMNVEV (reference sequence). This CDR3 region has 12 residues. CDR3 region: CASSRAVNEQFF. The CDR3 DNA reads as TGTGCCAGCAGTCGAGCGGTTAATGAGCAGTTCTTC.

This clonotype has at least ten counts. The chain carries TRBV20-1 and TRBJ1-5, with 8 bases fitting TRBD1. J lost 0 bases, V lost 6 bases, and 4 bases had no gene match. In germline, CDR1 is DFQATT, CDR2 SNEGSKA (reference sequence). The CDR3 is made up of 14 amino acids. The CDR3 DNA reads TGCAGTGCCAGACAGGGGAATAGCAATCAGCCCCAGCATTTT. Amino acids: CSARQGNSNQPQHF.

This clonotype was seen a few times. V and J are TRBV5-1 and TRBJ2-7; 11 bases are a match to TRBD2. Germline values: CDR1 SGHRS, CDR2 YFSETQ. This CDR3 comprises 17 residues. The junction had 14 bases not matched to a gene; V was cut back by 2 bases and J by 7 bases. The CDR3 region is CASSFSLAGGLLGEQYF. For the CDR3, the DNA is TGCGCCAGCAGCTTTAGTCTAGCGGGAGGACTCCTAGGGGAGCAGTACTTC.

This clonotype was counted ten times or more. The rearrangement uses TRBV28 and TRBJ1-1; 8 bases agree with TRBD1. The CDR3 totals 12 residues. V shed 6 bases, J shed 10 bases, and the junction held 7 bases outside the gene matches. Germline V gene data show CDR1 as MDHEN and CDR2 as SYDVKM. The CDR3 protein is CASRRQGSVAFF. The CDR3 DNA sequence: TGTGCCAGCAGACGACAGGGGTCGGTAGCTTTCTTT.

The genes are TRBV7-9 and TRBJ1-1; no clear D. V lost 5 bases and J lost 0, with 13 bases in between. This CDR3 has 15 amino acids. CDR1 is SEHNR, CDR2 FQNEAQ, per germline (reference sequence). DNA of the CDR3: TGTGCCAGCAGCCCCGGTAGGACGGTGAACACTGAAGCTTTCTTT. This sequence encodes CASSPGRTVNTEAFF. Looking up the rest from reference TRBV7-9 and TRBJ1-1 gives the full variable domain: DTGVSQNPRHKITKRGQNVTFRCDPISEHNRLYWYRQTLGQGPEFLTYFQNEAQLEKSRLLSDRFSAERPKGSFSTLEIQRTEQGDSAMYLCASSPGRTVNTEAFFGQGTRLTVV.

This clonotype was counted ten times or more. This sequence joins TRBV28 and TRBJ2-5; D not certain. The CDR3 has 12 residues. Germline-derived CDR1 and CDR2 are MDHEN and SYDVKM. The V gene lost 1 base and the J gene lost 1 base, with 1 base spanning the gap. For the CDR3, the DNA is TGTGCCAGCAGTTTATCCCAAGAGACCCAGTACTTC. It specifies CASSLSQETQYF. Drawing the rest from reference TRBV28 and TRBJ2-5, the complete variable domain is DVKVTQSSRYLVKRTGEKVFLECVQDMDHENMFWYRQDPGLGLRLIYFSYDVKMKEKGDIPEGYSVSREKKERFSLILESASTNQTSMYLCASSLSQETQYFGPGTRLLVL.

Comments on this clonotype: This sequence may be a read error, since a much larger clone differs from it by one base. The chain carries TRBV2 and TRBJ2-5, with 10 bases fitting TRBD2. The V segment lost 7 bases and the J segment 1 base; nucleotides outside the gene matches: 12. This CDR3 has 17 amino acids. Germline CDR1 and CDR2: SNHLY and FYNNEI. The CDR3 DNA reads TGTGCCAGCATCCATCGGCTAGCGGGAGTGGCCCAAGAGACCCAGTACTTC. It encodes CASIHRLAGVAQETQYF. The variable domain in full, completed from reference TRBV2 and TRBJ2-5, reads EPEVTQTPSHQVTQMGQEVILRCVPISNHLYFYWYRQILGQKVEFLVSFYNNEISEKSEIFDDQFSVERPDGSNFTLKIRSTKLEDSAMYFCASIHRLAGVAQETQYFGPGTRLLVL.

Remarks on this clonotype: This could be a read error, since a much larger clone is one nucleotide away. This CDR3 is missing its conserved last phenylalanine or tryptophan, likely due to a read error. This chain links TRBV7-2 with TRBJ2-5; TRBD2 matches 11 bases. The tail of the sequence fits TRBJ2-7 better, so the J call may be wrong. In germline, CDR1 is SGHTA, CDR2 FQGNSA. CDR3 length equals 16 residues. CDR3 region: CASSWGGTSGTYEQYL. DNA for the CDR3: TGTGCCAGCAGCTGGGGGGGGACTAGCGGAACCTACGAGCAGTACCTC.

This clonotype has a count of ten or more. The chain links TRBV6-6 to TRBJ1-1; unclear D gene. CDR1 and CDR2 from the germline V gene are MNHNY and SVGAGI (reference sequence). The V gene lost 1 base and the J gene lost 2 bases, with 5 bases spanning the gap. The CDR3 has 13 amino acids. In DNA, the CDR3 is TGTGCCAGCAGTTACTGGGGTAACACTGAAGCTTTCTTT. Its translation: CASSYWGNTEAFF.

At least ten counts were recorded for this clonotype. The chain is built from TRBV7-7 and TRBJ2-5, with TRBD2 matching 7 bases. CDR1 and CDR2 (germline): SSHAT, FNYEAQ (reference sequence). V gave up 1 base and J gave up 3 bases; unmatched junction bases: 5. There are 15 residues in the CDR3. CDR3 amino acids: CASSLESSGKETQYF. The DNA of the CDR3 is TGTGCCAGCAGCTTAGAATCTAGCGGTAAAGAGACCCAGTACTTC.

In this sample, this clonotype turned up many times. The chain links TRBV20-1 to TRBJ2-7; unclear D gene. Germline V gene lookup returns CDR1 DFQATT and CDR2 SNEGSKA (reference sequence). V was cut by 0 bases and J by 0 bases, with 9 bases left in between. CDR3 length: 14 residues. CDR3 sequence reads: CSARDLVNSYEQYF. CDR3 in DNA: TGCAGTGCTAGAGATCTGGTCAACTCCTACGAGCAGTACTTC.

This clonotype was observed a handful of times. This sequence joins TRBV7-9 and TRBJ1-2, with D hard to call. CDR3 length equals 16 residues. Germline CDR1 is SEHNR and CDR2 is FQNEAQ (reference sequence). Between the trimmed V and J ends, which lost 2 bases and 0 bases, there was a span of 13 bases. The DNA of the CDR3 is TGTGCCAGCAGCTTAATTGGGCAGGAGGCTAACTATGGCTACACCTTC. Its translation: CASSLIGQEANYGYTF.

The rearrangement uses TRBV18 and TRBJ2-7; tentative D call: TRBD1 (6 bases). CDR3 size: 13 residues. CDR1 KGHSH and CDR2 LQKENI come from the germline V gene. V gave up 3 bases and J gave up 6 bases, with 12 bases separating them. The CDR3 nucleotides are TGTGCCAGCTCACCGACCCAGGGGTCCGAGCAGTACTTC. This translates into CASSPTQGSEQYF.

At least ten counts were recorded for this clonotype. CDR3 protein: CASSFFDGRVNGYTF. In DNA, the CDR3 is TGTGCCAGCAGTTTCTTTGACGGCCGGGTGAATGGCTACACCTTC. The chain has TRBV12-3 or TRBV12-4 and TRBJ1-2; unclear D gene. The V gene lost 3 bases and the J gene lost 6 bases, with 17 bases spanning the gap. The length of the CDR3 is 15 residues.

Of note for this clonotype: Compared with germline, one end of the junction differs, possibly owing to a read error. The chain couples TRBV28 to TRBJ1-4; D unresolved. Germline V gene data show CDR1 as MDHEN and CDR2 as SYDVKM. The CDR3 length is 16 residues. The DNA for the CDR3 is TGTGCCAGCAGGGATCCGGGCTATGCAACTAATGAAAAATTGTTTTTT. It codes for CASRDPGYATNEKLFF. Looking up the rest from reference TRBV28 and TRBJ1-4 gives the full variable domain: DVKVTQSSRYLVKRTGEKVFLECVQDMDHENMFWYRQDPGLGLRLIYFSYDVKMKEKGDIPEGYSVSREKKERFSLILESASTNQTSMYLCASRDPGYATNEKLFFGSGTQLSVL.

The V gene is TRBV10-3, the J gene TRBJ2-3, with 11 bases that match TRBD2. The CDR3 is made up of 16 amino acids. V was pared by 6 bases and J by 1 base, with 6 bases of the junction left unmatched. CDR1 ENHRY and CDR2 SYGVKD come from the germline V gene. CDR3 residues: CAIRNRLAGRTDTQYF. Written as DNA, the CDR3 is TGTGCCATCAGGAATCGACTAGCGGGGCGCACAGATACGCAGTATTTT.

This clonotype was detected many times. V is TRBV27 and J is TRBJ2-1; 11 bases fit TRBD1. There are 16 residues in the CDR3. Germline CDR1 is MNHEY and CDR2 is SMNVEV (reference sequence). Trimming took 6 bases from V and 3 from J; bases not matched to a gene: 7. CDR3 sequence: CASRFAGTGGYNEQFF. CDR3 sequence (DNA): TGTGCCAGCAGATTTGCCGGGACAGGGGGCTACAATGAGCAGTTCTTC.

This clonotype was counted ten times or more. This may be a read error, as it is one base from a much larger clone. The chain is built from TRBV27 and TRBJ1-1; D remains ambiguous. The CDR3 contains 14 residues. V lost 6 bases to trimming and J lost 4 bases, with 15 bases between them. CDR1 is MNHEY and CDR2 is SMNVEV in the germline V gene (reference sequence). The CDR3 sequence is CASSFEGLSTEAFF. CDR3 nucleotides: TGTGCCAGCAGCTTTGAAGGCCTGAGCACTGAAGCTTTCTTT.

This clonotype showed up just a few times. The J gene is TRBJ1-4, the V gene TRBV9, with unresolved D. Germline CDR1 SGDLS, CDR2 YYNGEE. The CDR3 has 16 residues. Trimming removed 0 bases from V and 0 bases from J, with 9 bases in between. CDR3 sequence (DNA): TGTGCCAGCAGCGTAGGTCCATCTGCAACTAATGAAAAACTGTTTTTT. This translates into CASSVGPSATNEKLFF. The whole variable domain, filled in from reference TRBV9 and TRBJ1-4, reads DSGVTQTPKHLITATGQRVTLRCSPRSGDLSVYWYQQSLDQGLQFLIQYYNGEERAKGNILERFSAQQFPDLHSELNLSSLELGDSALYFCASSVGPSATNEKLFFGSGTQLSVL.

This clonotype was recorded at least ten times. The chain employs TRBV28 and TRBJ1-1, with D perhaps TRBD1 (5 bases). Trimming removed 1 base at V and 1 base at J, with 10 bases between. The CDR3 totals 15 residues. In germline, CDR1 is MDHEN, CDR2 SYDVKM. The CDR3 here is CASSLLGGGNTEAFF. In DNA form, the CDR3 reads TGTGCCAGCAGTTTATTGGGCGGGGGGAACACTGAAGCTTTCTTT.

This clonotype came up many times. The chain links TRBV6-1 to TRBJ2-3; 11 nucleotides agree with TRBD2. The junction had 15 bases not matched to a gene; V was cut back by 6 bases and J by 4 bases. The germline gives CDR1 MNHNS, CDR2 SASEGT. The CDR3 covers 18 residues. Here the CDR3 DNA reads TGTGCCAGCAGCCTAAACCTCCTACTAGCGGGAGTACCAGATACGCAGTATTTT. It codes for CASSLNLLLAGVPDTQYF.